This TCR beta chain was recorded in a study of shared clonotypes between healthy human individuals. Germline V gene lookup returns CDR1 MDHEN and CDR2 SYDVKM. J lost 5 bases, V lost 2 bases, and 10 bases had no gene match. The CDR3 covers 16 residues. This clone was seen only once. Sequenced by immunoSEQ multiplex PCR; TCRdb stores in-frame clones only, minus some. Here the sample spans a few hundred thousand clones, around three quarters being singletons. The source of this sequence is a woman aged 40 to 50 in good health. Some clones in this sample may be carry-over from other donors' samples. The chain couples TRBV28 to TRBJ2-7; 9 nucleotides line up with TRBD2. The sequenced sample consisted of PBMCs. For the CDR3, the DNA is TGTGCCAGCAGTTTAGGGTCCGCGGGAGGGCCCCACGAGCAGTACTTC. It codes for CASSLGSAGGPHEQYF.